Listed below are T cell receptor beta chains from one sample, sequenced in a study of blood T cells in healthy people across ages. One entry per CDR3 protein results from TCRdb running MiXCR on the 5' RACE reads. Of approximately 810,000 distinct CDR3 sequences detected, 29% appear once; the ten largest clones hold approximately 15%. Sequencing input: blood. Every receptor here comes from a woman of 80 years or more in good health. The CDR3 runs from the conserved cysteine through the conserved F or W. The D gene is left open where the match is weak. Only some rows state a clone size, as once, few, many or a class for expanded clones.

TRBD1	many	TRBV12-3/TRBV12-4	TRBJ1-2	TGTGCCAGCCGCGACAGGGGCGGCTACACCTTC	CASRDRGGYTF
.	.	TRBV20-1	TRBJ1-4	TGCAGTCTCCGCGGGGCCAGAGGGGAAAAACTGTTTTTT	CSLRGARGEKLFF
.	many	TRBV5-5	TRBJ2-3	TGTGCCAGCAGCTTGCCCGGACAGCGCCTCACAGATACGCAGTATTTT	CASSLPGQRLTDTQYF
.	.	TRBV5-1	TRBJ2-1	TGCGCCAGCAGCTTCAGGGTGGACAATGAGCAGTTCTTC	CASSFRVDNEQFF
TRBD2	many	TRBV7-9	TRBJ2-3	TGTGCCAGCAGCCGTGGGACTAGCGGGGGAGCAGATACGCAGTATTTT	CASSRGTSGGADTQYF
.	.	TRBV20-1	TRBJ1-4	TGCAGTGCTAGTTTGGACCAGGAAAACCTGTTTTTT	CSASLDQENLFF
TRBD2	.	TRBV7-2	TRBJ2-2	TGTGCCAGCAGCCAGAATGGCGGGAGGTCGGTCACCGGGGAGCTGTTTTTT	CASSQNGGRSVTGELFF
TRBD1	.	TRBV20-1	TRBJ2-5	TGCAGTGCTCCCCGGGACAGGGAAGAGACCCAGTACTTC	CSAPRDREETQYF
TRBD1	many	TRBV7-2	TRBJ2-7	TGTGCCAGCAGCAGGACAGGGGTAGGCTCCGAGCAGTACTTC	CASSRTGVGSEQYF
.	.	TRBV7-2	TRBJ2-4	TGTGCCAGCAGAACAGGGGCTACTAGCAGCAACATTCAGTACTTC	CASRTGATSSNIQYF
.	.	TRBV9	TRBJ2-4	TGTGTCAGCAGCGTAGAGGGACAATTTTACGGGCAGTACTTC	CVSSVEGQFYGQYF
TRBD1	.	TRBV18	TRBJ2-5	TGTGCCAGCTCATTCGGACAGGGGGGCCAAGAGACCCAGTACTTC	CASSFGQGGQETQYF
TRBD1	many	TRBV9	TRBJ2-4	TGTGCCAGCAGCGCTGGGACAGGGTTGAACATTCAGTACTTC	CASSAGTGLNIQYF
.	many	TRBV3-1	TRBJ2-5	TGTGCCAGCACCGGAAAAGAGACCCAGTACTTC	CASTGKETQYF
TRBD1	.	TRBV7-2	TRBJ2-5	TGTGCCAGCAGCCCGGGACAGGGGAGTACCGGGACCCAGTACTTC	CASSPGQGSTGTQYF
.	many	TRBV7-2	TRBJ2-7	TGTGCCAGCAGCCCCCAGGGCCAGAGCTCCTACGAGCAGTACTTC	CASSPQGQSSYEQYF
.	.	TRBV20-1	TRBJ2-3	TGCAGTGCAACCCAAGGGACTGGCACAGATACGCAGTATTTT	CSATQGTGTDTQYF
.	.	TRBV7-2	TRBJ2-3	TGTGCCAGCAGCCCCCGACAGGATGGAACAGATACGCAGTATTTT	CASSPRQDGTDTQYF
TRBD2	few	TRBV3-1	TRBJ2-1	TGTGCCAGCAGCCACCAGTCGGGGGGTATTGGCAATGAGCAGTTCTTC	CASSHQSGGIGNEQFF
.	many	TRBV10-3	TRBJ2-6	TGTGCCATCGGTCTTGGACGTAACTCTGGGGCCAACGTCCTGACTTTC	CAIGLGRNSGANVLTF
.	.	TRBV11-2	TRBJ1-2	TGTGCCAGCAGCCCGAGGGGGACTCATGGCTACACCTTC	CASSPRGTHGYTF
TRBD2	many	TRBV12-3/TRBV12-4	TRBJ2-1	TGTGCCAGCAGGCTAGCGGGGGGGCCGAGTGAGCAGTTCTTC	CASRLAGGPSEQFF
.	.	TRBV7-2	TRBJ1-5	TGTGCCAGCAGCTTCGAGGGGCAGGGTCAGCCCCAGCATTTT	CASSFEGQGQPQHF
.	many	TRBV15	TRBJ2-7	TGTGCCACCAGCAGAGTGGGTTACGAGCAGTACTTC	CATSRVGYEQYF
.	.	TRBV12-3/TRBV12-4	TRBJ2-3	TGTGCCAGCAATCTAGGGGTGAGACCAGATATGCAGTATTTT	CASNLGVRPDMQYF
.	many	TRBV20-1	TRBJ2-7	TGCAGTGCTAGAGATCGGCAGGGAGGTGGTTACGAGCAGTACTTC	CSARDRQGGGYEQYF
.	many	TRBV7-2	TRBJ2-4	TGTGCCAGCAGCTTAACCAAAAACATTCAGTACTTC	CASSLTKNIQYF
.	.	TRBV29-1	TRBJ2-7	TGCAGCTCGCGGGACAGCTCCTACAATGAGCAGTACTTC	CSSRDSSYNEQYF
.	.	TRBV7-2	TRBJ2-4	TGTGCCAGCAGCCCTCTAAACCTAGCCAAAAACATTCAGTACTTC	CASSPLNLAKNIQYF
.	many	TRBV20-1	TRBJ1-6	TGCAGTGCCTCCCTTGGACCAGGGAAGGTGATTAGTACACCCCTCCACTTT	CSASLGPGKVISTPLHF
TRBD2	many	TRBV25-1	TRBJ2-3	TGTGCCAGCAGTAGGACTAGCGAGGCCCCTTGGGATACGCAGTATTTT	CASSRTSEAPWDTQYF
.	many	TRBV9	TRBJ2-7	TGTGCCAGCAGCGTAGTTCCAGGGGACTACGAGCAGTACTTC	CASSVVPGDYEQYF
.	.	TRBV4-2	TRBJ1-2	TGTGCCAGCAGCCAAGATTGGGGAAACGACTATGGCTACACCTTC	CASSQDWGNDYGYTF
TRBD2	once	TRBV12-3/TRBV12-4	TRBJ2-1	TGTGCCAGCACCGTATTCCAGGGAGGGCATGAGCAGTTCTTC	CASTVFQGGHEQFF
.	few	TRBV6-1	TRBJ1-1	TGTGCCAGCTTTGGGAACACTGAAGCTTTCTTT	CASFGNTEAFF
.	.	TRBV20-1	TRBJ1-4	TGCAGTGCTAGACGGCAATATAGGCCTAATGAAAAACTGTTTTTT	CSARRQYRPNEKLFF
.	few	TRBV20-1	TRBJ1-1	TGCAGTGCTAGAGATATGAGGGGGAGCACTGAAGCTTTCTTT	CSARDMRGSTEAFF
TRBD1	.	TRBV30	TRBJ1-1	TGTGCCTGGAGAATACAGGGGGCGCCTGAAGCTTTCTTT	CAWRIQGAPEAFF
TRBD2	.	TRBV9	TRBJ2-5	TGTGCCAGCAGCGCCTCGACTAGCGGGGGACAAGAGACCCAGTACTTC	CASSASTSGGQETQYF
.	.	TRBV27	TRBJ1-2	TGTGTCAGCAGGTTCCAGGGCGGGTATGGCTACACCTTC	CVSRFQGGYGYTF
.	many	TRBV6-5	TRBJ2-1	TGTGCCAGCAGATTAACCGGGACCCAAACTTACAATGAGCAGTTCTTC	CASRLTGTQTYNEQFF
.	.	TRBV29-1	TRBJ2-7	TGCAGCGTTGAAGATGGGCGCGCGGACGAGCAGTACTTC	CSVEDGRADEQYF
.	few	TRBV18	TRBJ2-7	TGTGCCAGCTCACCCGCACAAGGACAAAGCTACGAGCAGTACTTC	CASSPAQGQSYEQYF
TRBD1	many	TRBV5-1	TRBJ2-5	TGCGCCAGCAGCTTGGCGGGGACAGGGGACGGAGAGACCCAGTACTTC	CASSLAGTGDGETQYF
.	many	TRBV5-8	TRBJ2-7	TGTGCCAGCAGTTTTGGCGGCCGTTTCTACGAGCAGTACTTC	CASSFGGRFYEQYF
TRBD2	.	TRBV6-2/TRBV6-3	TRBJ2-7	TGTGCCAGCTGGACTAGCGGGGGGAGCGAGCAGTACTTC	CASWTSGGSEQYF
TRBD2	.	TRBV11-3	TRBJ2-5	TGTGCCGGCAGCATACTAGCGGGGACGGAGACCCAGTACTTC	CAGSILAGTETQYF
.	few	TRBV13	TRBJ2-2	TGTGCCAGCAGCGCCAGGAACACCGGGGAGCTGTTTTTT	CASSARNTGELFF
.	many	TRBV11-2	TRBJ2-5	TGTGCCAGCAGCCCCATCAGGGGGGATCAAGAGACCCAGTACTTC	CASSPIRGDQETQYF
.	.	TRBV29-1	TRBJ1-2	TGCAGCGTAGCCAAGTCAGGGACCCGTGGTGGCTACACCTTC	CSVAKSGTRGGYTF
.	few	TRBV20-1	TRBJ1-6	TGCAGTGCTCTGGACCGCCCGAGCTCCTATAATTCACCCCTCCACTTT	CSALDRPSSYNSPLHF